One sample yielded the 8 T cell receptor beta chains listed below, sequenced in a study of blood T cell repertoires in COVID-19. Produced via immunoSEQ multiplex PCR; TCRdb's table is partial and in-frame only. This table holds a few hundred thousand clones, approximately 89% found once. Sequenced input: PBMCs or T cells enriched from blood (not recorded which). These TCRs come from a woman aged 40-49 years who had recovered from COVID-19.

The chain uses TRBV9 and TRBJ1-5, with D perhaps matching TRBD1 (5 bases). There are 13 residues in the CDR3. Germline CDR1 SGDLS, CDR2 YYNGEE. The V gene lost 2 bases and the J gene lost 9 bases, with 12 bases spanning the gap. The CDR3 bases are TGTGCCAGCAGCGTGGCAGGGTCCGGGCCCCAGCATTTT. This encodes CASSVAGSGPQHF.

CDR3 protein: CASIAGTGNHEQYF. CDR3 DNA sequence: TGCGCCAGCATTGCCGGGACAGGGAACCACGAGCAGTACTTC. The chain combines TRBV5-1 with TRBJ2-7; 9 bases are shared with TRBD1. V shed 6 bases, J shed 5 bases, and the junction held 9 bases outside the gene matches. CDR3 size: 14 residues. From germline, CDR1 is SGHRS and CDR2 YFSETQ.

This rearrangement joins TRBV6-5 to TRBJ1-3, with 11 nucleotides matching TRBD1. This CDR3 spans 15 amino acids. V gave up 5 bases and J gave up 4 bases; unmatched junction bases: 4. Per germline, CDR1 MNHEY and CDR2 SVGAGI. The CDR3 coding sequence is TGTGCCAGCAGTCTGGACAGGGGGCCGGGAAACACCATATATTTT. Protein: CASSLDRGPGNTIYF.

V and J are TRBV2 and TRBJ1-1; TRBD1 might be the D (6 bases). CDR3 size: 15 residues. V gave up 7 bases and J gave up 4 bases, with 19 bases separating them. The germline CDR1 and CDR2 sequences are SNHLY and FYNNEI. DNA for the CDR3: TGTGCCAGCACTTTAAGGGGGATAAGGAGCACTGAAGCTTTCTTT. This gives the protein CASTLRGIRSTEAFF.

This clone was seen only once. The rearrangement joins TRBV24-1 to TRBJ1-6, with 8 bases that match TRBD1. The germline CDR1 and CDR2 sequences are KGHDR and SFDVKD. With 9 bases clipped from V and 4 bases from J, the junction kept 7 bases outside the gene matches. This CDR3 is built from 15 residues. CDR3: CATEPGQGYNSPLHF. CDR3 bases: TGTGCCACCGAACCTGGACAGGGTTATAATTCACCCCTCCACTTT.

CDR3: CATSDPGVTDTQYF. As DNA, the CDR3 is TGTGCCACCAGTGACCCCGGTGTCACAGATACGCAGTATTTT. The genes are TRBV24-1 and TRBJ2-3; D remains ambiguous. Trimming took off 4 bases at V and 2 bases at J, with 9 bases between the two ends. From germline, CDR1 is KGHDR and CDR2 SFDVKD. The CDR3 contains 14 residues.

In the case of this clone: The sample carries other DNA sequences with the same CDR3. The gene calls are TRBV27 and TRBJ2-7; D perhaps matches TRBD2 (6 bases). This CDR3 is 14 amino acids long. Trimming shortened V by 3 bases and J by 3 bases, and 12 bases separated the two germline ends. Looked up from germline, CDR1 is MNHEY and CDR2 is SMNVEV (reference sequence). CDR3 protein: CASSFGQGGYEQYF. Written as DNA, the CDR3 is TGTGCCAGCAGTTTCGGGCAGGGAGGCTACGAGCAGTACTTC.

This clone was observed a single time. The chain recombines TRBV29-1 with TRBJ1-2, with D hard to call. The ends were cut back, 1 base at V and 3 bases at J, with 9 bases in the middle. In germline, CDR1 is SQVTM, CDR2 ANQGSEA. The CDR3 loop spans 13 amino acids. CDR3 sequence reads: CSVEVLQHYGYTF. The DNA for the CDR3 is TGCAGCGTTGAAGTGTTACAGCACTATGGCTACACCTTC.